Following are 11 T cell receptor beta chains from one sample sequenced in a study of CD8+ T cells in alopecia areata. Sorting of CD4+ cells into CD25+CD127- cells was carried out for about five patients. Isolated RNA was reverse transcribed into cDNA used as the sequencing template. The assay was immunoSEQ multiplex PCR, and TCRdb's table has in-frame clones only and misses some. The sample yields 30,000 to 45,000 clones, 45% to 65% seen once. Sequenced material: CD4+ Tregs sorted from blood. The receptors shown here come from a human donor with alopecia areata.

This clone was seen once. The chain uses TRBV10-2 and TRBJ2-1; possible D gene TRBD1, 6 bases. V lost 5 bases and J 10 bases, leaving 15 bases between the germline ends. CDR3 size: 13 residues. Germline-derived CDR1 and CDR2 are WSHSY and SAAADI. Here the CDR3 reads CASSTSGAWEQFF. The CDR3 nucleotides are TGCGCCAGCAGTACCTCAGGGGCTTGGGAGCAGTTCTTC.

This chain connects TRBV2 to TRBJ2-7; 7 bases are a match to TRBD2. CDR3 length: 15 amino acids. Trimming took 6 bases from V and 4 from J; bases not matched to a gene: 12. Germline V gene data show CDR1 as SNHLY and CDR2 as FYNNEI. DNA for the CDR3: TGTGCCAGCAGGGGCGTTGGGCGGGAGAGGTACGAGCAGTACTTC. Its protein is CASRGVGRERYEQYF.

This chain joins TRBV10-3 and TRBJ2-2, with D unclear. The CDR3 sequence is 13 residues long. V shed 8 bases and J shed 1 base, with 8 bases lying between them. CDR1 is ENHRY and CDR2 is SYGVKD in the germline V gene. The CDR3 is CAIGQMNTGELFF. CDR3 sequence (DNA): TGTGCCATCGGGCAGATGAACACCGGGGAGCTGTTTTTT.

This clone was counted between two and nine times. The rearrangement uses TRBV28 and TRBJ2-5; D is undetermined. In germline, CDR1 is MDHEN, CDR2 SYDVKM. With 2 bases removed from V and 2 bases from J, the gap between germline ends came to 0 bases. The CDR3 extends over 11 amino acids. The CDR3 loop reads CASSLQETQYF. CDR3 nucleotides: TGTGCCAGCAGTTTACAAGAGACCCAGTACTTC.

The chain combines TRBV19 with TRBJ2-7; D may be TRBD2 (6 bases). V gave up 10 bases and J gave up 2 bases, with 18 bases separating them. CDR1 is LNHDA, CDR2 SQIVND, per germline (reference sequence). This CDR3 has 14 amino acids. CDR3 region: CATRTRGGAYEQYF. In nucleotides, the CDR3 is TGTGCCACCCGTACCCGGGGCGGGGCCTACGAGCAGTACTTC.

Here the CDR3 DNA reads TGCGCCAGCAGCCAAGTGGTTTTAGGGGACAGGGGTCAATCCCAGCATTTT. It is translated as CASSQVVLGDRGQSQHF. V gene TRBV4-1 combines with J gene TRBJ1-5, with 10 positions matching TRBD1. Germline V gene lookup returns CDR1 MGHRA and CDR2 YSYEKL. The CDR3 is made up of 17 amino acids. Trimming removed 1 base from V and 11 bases from J; junction bases left unmatched: 14.

This clone was counted once. The chain has TRBV2 and TRBJ2-1, with 9 nucleotides matching TRBD1. The V segment lost 6 bases and the J segment 5 bases; nucleotides outside the gene matches: 8. CDR1 and CDR2 (germline): SNHLY, FYNNEI. The CDR3 has 15 residues. As DNA, the CDR3 is TGTGCCAGCAGGCTCGACAGGGGGTTTAACAATGAGCAGTTCTTC. Its translation is CASRLDRGFNNEQFF. Using reference TRBV2 and TRBJ2-1 for the parts outside the CDR3, the full variable domain is EPEVTQTPSHQVTQMGQEVILRCVPISNHLYFYWYRQILGQKVEFLVSFYNNEISEKSEIFDDQFSVERPDGSNFTLKIRSTKLEDSAMYFCASRLDRGFNNEQFFGPGTRLTVL.

This rearrangement joins TRBV4-3 to TRBJ2-1; no firm D call. Germline V CDR1 and CDR2: LGHNA, YSLEER. V was clipped by 1 base and J by 5 bases, with 15 bases between them. This CDR3 spans 16 amino acids. Written as DNA, the CDR3 is TGCGCCAGCAGCCAAGGTAATAGCCCGTTTAACAATGAGCAGTTCTTC. As protein: CASSQGNSPFNNEQFF.

The rearrangement joins TRBV7-9 to TRBJ2-5, with 10 positions matching TRBD2. J gave up 2 bases and V 5 bases, and 8 bases lay outside the gene matches. The CDR3 totals 16 residues. The germline V gene has CDR1 SEHNR and CDR2 FQNEAQ (reference sequence). The CDR3 region is CASSQVTAGGQETQYF. Here the CDR3 DNA reads TGTGCCAGCAGCCAAGTAACAGCGGGGGGGCAAGAGACCCAGTACTTC.

The V and J genes are TRBV5-6 and TRBJ1-1; TRBD1 agrees at 7 bases. This CDR3 comprises 15 residues. CDR1 is SGHDT and CDR2 is YYEEEE in the germline V gene. V gave up 1 base and J gave up 11 bases; unmatched junction bases: 14. The CDR3 region is CASSLIGTEGTMAFF. The CDR3 nucleotides read TGTGCCAGCAGCTTGATTGGGACAGAGGGGACGATGGCTTTCTTT. The full variable domain, in which reference TRBV5-6 and TRBJ1-1 provide the parts outside the CDR3, is DAGVTQSPTHLIKTRGQQVTLRCSPKSGHDTVSWYQQALGQGPQFIFQYYEEEERQRGNFPDRFSGHQFPNYSSELNVNALLLGDSALYLCASSLIGTEGTMAFFGQGTRLTVV.

V usage is TRBV29-1 and J usage is TRBJ2-7, with D tentatively TRBD1 or TRBD2 (6 bases each). Germline loops: CDR1 SQVTM, CDR2 ANQGSEA. The length of the CDR3 is 12 residues. V was cut by 6 bases and J by 7 bases, with 16 bases left in between. DNA for the CDR3: TGCAGCGTGGGGGGCTTCCTGGGAGAGCAGTACTTC. Translated: CSVGGFLGEQYF.